This record concerns one T cell receptor (beta chain) sequence. The antigen is unknown. Germline CDR1 SNHLY, CDR2 FYNNEI. V dropped 11 bases and J dropped 5; count of bases not matched to a gene: 13. This CDR3 contains 15 residues. In building TCR beta libraries, iRepertoire HTBI primers were used together with Arm-PCR of CDR3 regions. TCRdb ran MiXCR on the multiplex PCR reads and lists one entry per CDR3 protein. The sample has 300,000 to 500,000 distinct CDR3 sequences, around 20% seen once. Time point denoted: persistent/refractory GD, antithyroid drugs over 5 years with positive TRAb. PBMC-derived RNA was used for the TCR library. The sample comes from a study of regulatory T cells in long-lasting Graves disease. Findings and limits, study-wide: Relative to newly diagnosed Graves' patients, persistent ones had lower TCR diversity.

This chain links TRBV2 with TRBJ2-1; 9 positions match TRBD2. The clonotype comes from a female donor with Graves disease. The source was peripheral blood mononuclear cells (PBMCs), collected when the disease was refractory, from a patient treated with antithyroid drugs. This chain's CDR3 is CAGIGGRDVNNEQFF. The DNA for the CDR3 is TGTGCCGGGATCGGCGGGAGGGACGTAAACAATGAGCAGTTCTTC.